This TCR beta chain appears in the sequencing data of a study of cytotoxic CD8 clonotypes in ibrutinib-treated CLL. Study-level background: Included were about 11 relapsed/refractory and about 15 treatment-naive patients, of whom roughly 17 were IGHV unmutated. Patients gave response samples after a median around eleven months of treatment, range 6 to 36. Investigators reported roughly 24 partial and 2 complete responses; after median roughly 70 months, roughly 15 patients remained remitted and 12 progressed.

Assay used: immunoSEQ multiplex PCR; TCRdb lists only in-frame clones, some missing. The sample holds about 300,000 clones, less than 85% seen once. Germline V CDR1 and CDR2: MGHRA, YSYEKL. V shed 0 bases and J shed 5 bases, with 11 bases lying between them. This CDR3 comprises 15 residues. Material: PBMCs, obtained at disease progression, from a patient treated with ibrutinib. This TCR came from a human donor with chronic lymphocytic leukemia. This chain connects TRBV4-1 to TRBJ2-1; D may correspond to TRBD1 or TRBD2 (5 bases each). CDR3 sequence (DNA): TGCGCCAGCAGCCAAGATTGGGGGTCAAACAATGAGCAGTTCTTC. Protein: CASSQDWGSNNEQFF.